This TCR beta chain was obtained from a study of blood T cell repertoires in COVID-19. TCRdb keeps only in-frame clones here, not all; method: immunoSEQ multiplex PCR. Of approximately 150,000 clones listed, about four fifths are singletons. The CDR3 is 13 amino acids. The V end lost 3 bases, the J end lost 2 bases, and 7 bases lay between the germline ends. Germline CDR1 and CDR2: KGHSH and LQKENI. The TCR comes from a woman older than 75 with COVID-19, enrolled during active disease. This chain connects TRBV18 to TRBJ1-1; D call uncertain. The material sequenced was peripheral blood. The CDR3 bases are TGTGCCAGCTCACCGTATGGCAACACTGAAGCTTTCTTT. Amino acid sequence: CASSPYGNTEAFF.